Listed below are T cell receptor beta chains from one sample, sequenced in a study of PD-1 blockade in classical Hodgkin lymphoma. Assay used: immunoSEQ multiplex PCR; TCRdb lists only in-frame clones, some missing. The sample contains 60,000 to 65,000 clones, about nine tenths of which appear only once. Sequenced here: peripheral blood mononuclear cells (PBMCs), sampled at baseline. These TCRs come from a human donor with classical Hodgkin lymphoma. The CDR3 runs from the conserved cysteine through the conserved F or W. The D gene is left open where the match is weak.

J gene | V gene | CDR3 length | D gene | CDR3 DNA | CDR3 protein
TRBJ1-2 | TRBV19 | 14 | - | TGTGCCAGTAGTGAGTGGGCGGTATTCTATGGCTACACCTTC | CASSEWAVFYGYTF
TRBJ1-4 | TRBV7-2 | 13 | - | TGTGCCAGCAGCTCCCGGGCCGGGCCGGAACTGTTTTTT | CASSSRAGPELFF
TRBJ1-1 | TRBV7-6 | 15 | - | TGTGCCAGCAGCTTATATCTCGACCAGAACACTGAAGCTTTCTTT | CASSLYLDQNTEAFF
TRBJ2-7 | TRBV19 | 14 | - | TGTGCCAGTGCCCCTTTCTCAGGAAACGGCGAGCAGTACTTC | CASAPFSGNGEQYF
TRBJ1-5 | TRBV19 | 21 | TRBD1 | TGTGCCAGTAGTACCGGGGACAGGTGGGTAGGACCCGAATATAGCAATCAGCCCCAGCATTTT | CASSTGDRWVGPEYSNQPQHF
TRBJ2-7 | TRBV28 | 11 | - | TGTGCCAGCAGTTGGGGAGGCGAGCAGTACTTC | CASSWGGEQYF
TRBJ1-4 | TRBV28 | 16 | TRBD1 | TGTGCCAGCAGATTCGCAACAGGGGTAGGTCGGGAAAAACTGTTTTTT | CASRFATGVGREKLFF
TRBJ1-2 | TRBV2 | 12 | - | TGTGCCAGCAGCCCGGACAGCTATGGCTACACCTTC | CASSPDSYGYTF
TRBJ1-3 | TRBV4-3 | 15 | - | TGCGCCAGCAGCCAAAAGAGATACTCTGGAAACACCATATATTTT | CASSQKRYSGNTIYF
TRBJ2-1 | TRBV4-3 | 15 | - | TGCGCCAGCAGCCACGGACCAGGAAGAGAGGATGAGCAGTTCTTC | CASSHGPGREDEQFF
TRBJ1-5 | TRBV6-4 | 13 | - | TGTGCCAGCAGTGACAAAAGCAATCAGCCCCAGCATTTT | CASSDKSNQPQHF
TRBJ2-1 | TRBV5-1 | 14 | - | TGCGCCAGCAGCTTGTCGAGGAAAGAAGATGAGCAGTTCTTC | CASSLSRKEDEQFF